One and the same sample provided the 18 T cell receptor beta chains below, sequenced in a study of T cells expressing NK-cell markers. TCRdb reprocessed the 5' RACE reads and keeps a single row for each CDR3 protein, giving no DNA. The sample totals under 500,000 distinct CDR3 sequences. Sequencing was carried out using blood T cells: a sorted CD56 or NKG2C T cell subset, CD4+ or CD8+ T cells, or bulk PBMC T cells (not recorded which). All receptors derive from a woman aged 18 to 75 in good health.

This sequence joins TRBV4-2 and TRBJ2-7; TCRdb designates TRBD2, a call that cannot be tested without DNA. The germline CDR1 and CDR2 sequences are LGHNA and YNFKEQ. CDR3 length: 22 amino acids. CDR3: CASSLGVAGGPKANRRAYEQYF.

The CDR3: CASSAGTGSGELFF. The V call is TRBV5-1, the J call TRBJ2-2; the D call of TRBD1 rests on TCRdb alone, since no DNA is present to check it. Germline assignment: CDR1 SGHRS and CDR2 YFSETQ. The CDR3 totals 14 residues.

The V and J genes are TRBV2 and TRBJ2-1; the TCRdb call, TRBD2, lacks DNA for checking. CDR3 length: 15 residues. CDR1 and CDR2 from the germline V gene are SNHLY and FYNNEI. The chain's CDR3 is CASRVIAGGLNEQFF. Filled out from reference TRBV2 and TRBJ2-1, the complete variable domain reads EPEVTQTPSHQVTQMGQEVILRCVPISNHLYFYWYRQILGQKVEFLVSFYNNEISEKSEIFDDQFSVERPDGSNFTLKIRSTKLEDSAMYFCASRVIAGGLNEQFFGPGTRLTVL.

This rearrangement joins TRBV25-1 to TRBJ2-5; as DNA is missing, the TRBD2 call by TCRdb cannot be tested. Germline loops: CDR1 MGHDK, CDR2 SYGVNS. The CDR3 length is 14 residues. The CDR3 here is CASSARTSQETQYF.

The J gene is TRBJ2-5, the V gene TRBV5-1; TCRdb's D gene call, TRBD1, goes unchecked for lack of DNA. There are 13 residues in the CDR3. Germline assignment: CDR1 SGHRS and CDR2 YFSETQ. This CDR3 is CASSSPGLETQYF.

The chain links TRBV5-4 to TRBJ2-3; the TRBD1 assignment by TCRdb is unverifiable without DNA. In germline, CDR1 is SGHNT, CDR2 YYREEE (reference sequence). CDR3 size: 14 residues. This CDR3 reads CASSLKTGMDTQYF.

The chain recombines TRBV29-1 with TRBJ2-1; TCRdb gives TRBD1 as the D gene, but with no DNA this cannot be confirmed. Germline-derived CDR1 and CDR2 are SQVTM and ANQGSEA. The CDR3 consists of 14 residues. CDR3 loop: CSADRRDSYIEQFF.

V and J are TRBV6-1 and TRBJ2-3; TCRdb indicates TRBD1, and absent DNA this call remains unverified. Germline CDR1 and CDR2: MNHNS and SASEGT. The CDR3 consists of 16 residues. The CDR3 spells CASKLYRDVIPDTQYF.

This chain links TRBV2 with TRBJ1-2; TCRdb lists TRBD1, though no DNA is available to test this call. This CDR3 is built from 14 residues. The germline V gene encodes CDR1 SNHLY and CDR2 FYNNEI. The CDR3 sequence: CASNPGTGYYGYTF.

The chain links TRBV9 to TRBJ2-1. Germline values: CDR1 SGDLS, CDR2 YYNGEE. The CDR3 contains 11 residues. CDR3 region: CASSADHEQFF. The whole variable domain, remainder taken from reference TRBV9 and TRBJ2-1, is DSGVTQTPKHLITATGQRVTLRCSPRSGDLSVYWYQQSLDQGLQFLIQYYNGEERAKGNILERFSAQQFPDLHSELNLSSLELGDSALYFCASSADHEQFFGPGTRLTVL.

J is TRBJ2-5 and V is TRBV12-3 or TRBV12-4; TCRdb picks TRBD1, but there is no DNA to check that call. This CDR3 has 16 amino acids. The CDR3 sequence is CASSSGTPVFQETQYF.

CDR3: CASSFRWVSYNEQFF. The chain couples TRBV27 to TRBJ2-1. CDR1 is MNHEY, CDR2 SMNVEV, per germline (reference sequence). The CDR3 is 15 amino acids.

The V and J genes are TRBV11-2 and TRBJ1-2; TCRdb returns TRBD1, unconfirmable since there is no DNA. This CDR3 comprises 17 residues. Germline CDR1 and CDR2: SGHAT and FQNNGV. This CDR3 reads CASSLDGASGSYYGYTF.

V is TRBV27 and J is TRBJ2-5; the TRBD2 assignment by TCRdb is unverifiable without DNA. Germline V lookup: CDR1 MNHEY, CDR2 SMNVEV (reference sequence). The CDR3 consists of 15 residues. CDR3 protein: CASRARGKVQETQYF.

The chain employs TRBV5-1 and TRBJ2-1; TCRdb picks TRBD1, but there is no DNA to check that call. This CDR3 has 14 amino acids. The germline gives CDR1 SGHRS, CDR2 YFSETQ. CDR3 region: CASSLETGYNEQFF. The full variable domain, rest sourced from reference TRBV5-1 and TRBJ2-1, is KAGVTQTPRYLIKTRGQQVTLSCSPISGHRSVSWYQQTPGQGLQFLFEYFSETQRNKGNFPGRFSGRQFSNSRSEMNVSTLELGDSALYLCASSLETGYNEQFFGPGTRLTVL.

CDR3 amino acids: CASSRDGLGELFF. J is TRBJ1-4 and V is TRBV11-2; there is no DNA to check the TCRdb D call of TRBD1. Germline V gene lookup returns CDR1 SGHAT and CDR2 FQNNGV. This CDR3 contains 13 residues.

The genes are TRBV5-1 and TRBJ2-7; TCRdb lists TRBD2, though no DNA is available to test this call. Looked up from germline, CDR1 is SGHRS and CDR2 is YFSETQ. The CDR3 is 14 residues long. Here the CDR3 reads CASSLASGRGEQYF.

CDR3 protein: CASSLEGASPESDTQYF. The chain couples TRBV7-8 to TRBJ2-3; checking the TCRdb D call of TRBD2 is not possible without DNA. Germline V gene data show CDR1 as SGHVS and CDR2 as FQNEAQ. This CDR3 region has 17 residues.